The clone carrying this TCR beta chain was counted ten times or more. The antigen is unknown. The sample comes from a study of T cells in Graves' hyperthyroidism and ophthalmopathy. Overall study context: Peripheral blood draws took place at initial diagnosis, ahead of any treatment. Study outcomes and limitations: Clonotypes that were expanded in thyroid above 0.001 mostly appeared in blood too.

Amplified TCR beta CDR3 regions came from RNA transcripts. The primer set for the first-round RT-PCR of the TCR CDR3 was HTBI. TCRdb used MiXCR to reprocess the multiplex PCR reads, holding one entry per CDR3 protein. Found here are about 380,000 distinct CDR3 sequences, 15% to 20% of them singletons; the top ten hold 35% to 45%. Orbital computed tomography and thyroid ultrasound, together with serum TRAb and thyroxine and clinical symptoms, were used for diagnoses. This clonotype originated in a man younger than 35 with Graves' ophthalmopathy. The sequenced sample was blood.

The CDR3 here is CASSLGQGWNEQFF. The CDR3 coding sequence is TGTGCCAGCAGCCTAGGACAGGGGTGGAATGAGCAGTTCTTC. J is TRBJ2-1 and V is TRBV3-1; TRBD1 aligns across 9 bases. CDR1 and CDR2 (germline): LGHDT, YNNKEL (reference sequence). This CDR3 has 14 amino acids. V trimming: 4 bases; J trimming: 7 bases; junction bases outside the gene matches: 5.